This T cell receptor (beta chain) was identified in a study of cytomegalovirus exposure and HLA in healthy donors. The study's findings and limits: Researchers left out some V segments, among them TRBV6-2 and TRBV6-3, as indistinguishable.

About this clone: No antigen is known for it.

The CDR3 has 15 amino acids. Trimming took 4 bases from V and 5 from J; bases not matched to a gene: 8. Germline V gene lookup returns CDR1 SGHRS and CDR2 YFSETQ. Primers: 60 Vbeta forward and 13 Jbeta reverse. The repertoire was sequenced with immunoSEQ multiplex PCR; TCRdb's copy has only in-frame clones and lacks some. The repertoire holds about 150,000 clones, with about 79% as singletons. The chain employs TRBV5-1 and TRBJ2-5, with 10 bases matching TRBD2. The TCR originated in a woman aged 25-40 years in good health and CMV-seronegative. Sequenced sample: PBMCs. The CDR3 DNA reads TGCGCCAGCAGCCTAGGTAGCGGGGGGCCGGAGACCCAGTACTTC. It translates to CASSLGSGGPETQYF.